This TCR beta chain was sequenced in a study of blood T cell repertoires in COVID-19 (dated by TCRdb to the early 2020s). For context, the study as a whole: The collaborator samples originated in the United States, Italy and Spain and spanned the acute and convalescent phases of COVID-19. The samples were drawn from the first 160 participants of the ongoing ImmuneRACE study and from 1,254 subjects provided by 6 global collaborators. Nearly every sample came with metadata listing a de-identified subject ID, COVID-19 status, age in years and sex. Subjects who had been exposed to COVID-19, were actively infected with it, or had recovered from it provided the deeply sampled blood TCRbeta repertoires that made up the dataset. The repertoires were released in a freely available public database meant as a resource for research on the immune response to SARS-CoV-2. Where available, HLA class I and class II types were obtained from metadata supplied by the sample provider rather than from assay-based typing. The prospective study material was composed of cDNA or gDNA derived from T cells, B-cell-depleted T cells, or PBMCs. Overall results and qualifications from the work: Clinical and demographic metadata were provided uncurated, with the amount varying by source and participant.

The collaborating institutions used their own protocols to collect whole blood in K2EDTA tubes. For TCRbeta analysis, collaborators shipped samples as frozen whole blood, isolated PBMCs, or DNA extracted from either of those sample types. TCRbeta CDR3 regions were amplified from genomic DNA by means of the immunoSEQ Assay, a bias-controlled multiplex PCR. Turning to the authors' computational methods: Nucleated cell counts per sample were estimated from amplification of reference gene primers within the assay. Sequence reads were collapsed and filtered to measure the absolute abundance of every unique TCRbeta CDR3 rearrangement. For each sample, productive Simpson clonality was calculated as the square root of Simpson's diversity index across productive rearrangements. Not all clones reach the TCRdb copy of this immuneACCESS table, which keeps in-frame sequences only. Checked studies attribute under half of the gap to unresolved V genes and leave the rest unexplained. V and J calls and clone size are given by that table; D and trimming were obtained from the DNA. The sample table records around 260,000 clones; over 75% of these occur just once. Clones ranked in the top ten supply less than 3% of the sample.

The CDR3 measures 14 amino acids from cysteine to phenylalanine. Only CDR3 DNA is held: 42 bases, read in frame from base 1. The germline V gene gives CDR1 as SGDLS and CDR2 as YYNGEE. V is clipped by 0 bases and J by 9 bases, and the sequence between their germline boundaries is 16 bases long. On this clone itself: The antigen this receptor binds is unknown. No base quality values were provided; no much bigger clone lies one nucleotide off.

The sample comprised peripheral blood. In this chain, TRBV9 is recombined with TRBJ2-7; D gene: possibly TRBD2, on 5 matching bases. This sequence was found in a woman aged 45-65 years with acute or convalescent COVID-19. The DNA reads TGTGCCAGCAGCGTAGGAGGCTTGCCCCGGGGGCAGTACTTC. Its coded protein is CASSVGGLPRGQYF. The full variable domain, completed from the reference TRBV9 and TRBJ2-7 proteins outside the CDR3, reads DSGVTQTPKHLITATGQRVTLRCSPRSGDLSVYWYQQSLDQGLQFLIQYYNGEERAKGNILERFSAQQFPDLHSELNLSSLELGDSALYFCASSVGGLPRGQYFGPGTRLTVT.